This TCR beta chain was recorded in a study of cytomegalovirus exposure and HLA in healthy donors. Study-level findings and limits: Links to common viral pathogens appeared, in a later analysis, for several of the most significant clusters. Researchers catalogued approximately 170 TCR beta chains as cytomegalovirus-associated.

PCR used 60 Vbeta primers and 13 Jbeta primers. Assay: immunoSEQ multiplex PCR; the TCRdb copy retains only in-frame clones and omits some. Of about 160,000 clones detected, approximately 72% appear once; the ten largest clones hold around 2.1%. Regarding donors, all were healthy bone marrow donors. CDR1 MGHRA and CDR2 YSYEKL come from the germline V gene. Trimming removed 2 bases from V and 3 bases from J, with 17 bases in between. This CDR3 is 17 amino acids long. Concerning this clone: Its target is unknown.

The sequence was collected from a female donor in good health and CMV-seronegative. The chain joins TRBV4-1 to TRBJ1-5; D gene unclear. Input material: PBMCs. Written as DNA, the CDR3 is TGCGCCAGCAGCCAATCCCGGATTCGCCGACTCAATCAGCCCCAGCATTTT. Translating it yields CASSQSRIRRLNQPQHF.